The 21 T cell receptor beta chains listed next were all sequenced from one sample in a study of blood T cell repertoires in COVID-19 (dated by TCRdb to the early 2020s). Library creation used the immunoSEQ multiplex PCR assay. Drawn from immuneACCESS, this table holds only the in-frame rearrangements with V and J called that TCRdb kept. Clones are partly lost; checked studies trace under half to an unresolved V gene and leave the rest unexplained. This sample holds a few hundred thousand clones; 87% were observed only once. The ten most abundant clones make up about a tenth of the sample. Sequencing input: PBMCs or T cells enriched from blood (not recorded which). Source of these receptors: a man aged 18 to 30 with acute COVID-19.

The chain employs TRBV6-2 or TRBV6-3 and TRBJ2-3, with 9 bases lining up with TRBD1. This CDR3 comprises 15 residues. V shed 5 bases and J 1 base; nucleotides not matched to a gene: 4. Germline CDR1 and CDR2: MNHEY and SVGEGT. The CDR3 sequence: CASSPDRGGTDTQYF. The CDR3 region has the DNA TGTGCCAGCAGTCCGGACAGGGGAGGCACAGATACGCAGTATTTT.

V and J are TRBV7-8 and TRBJ2-3, with 8 bases that match TRBD2. The CDR3 is made up of 14 amino acids. The junction had 9 bases not matched to a gene; V was cut back by 8 bases and J by 5 bases. Germline V gene lookup returns CDR1 SGHVS and CDR2 FQNEAQ. The CDR3 nucleotides read TGTGCCAGCCTACCCCGGGAGGGCATAGATACGCAGTATTTT. It is translated as CASLPREGIDTQYF.

This clone occurred once. This chain connects TRBV11-3 to TRBJ2-2, with a possible D match to TRBD2 (5 bases). Germline assignment: CDR1 SGHNT and CDR2 YENEEA. V was cut by 3 bases and J by 2 bases, with 16 bases left in between. The CDR3 sequence is 17 residues long. Here the CDR3 DNA reads TGTGCCAGCAGCTTCCCCTTGGAGGCACTAAACACCGGGGAGCTGTTTTTT. This gives the protein CASSFPLEALNTGELFF.

The genes are TRBV27 and TRBJ1-1, with no clear D. Germline assignment: CDR1 MNHEY and CDR2 SMNVEV (reference sequence). This CDR3 has 13 amino acids. V was trimmed by 6 bases and J by 6 bases, leaving 14 bases between them. This CDR3 reads CASSQIGIAEAFF. CDR3 bases: TGTGCCAGCAGCCAAATCGGGATCGCTGAAGCTTTCTTT.

This chain joins TRBV21-1 and TRBJ2-4; the tabulated D call, TRBD2, remains unverified against the DNA. TRBV21-1 is a pseudogene. The CDR3 contains 13 residues. CDR3 bases: TGTGCCAGCAGCGGCTGCCCAGCGGGAGCTGGGTACTTC. It encodes CASSGCPAGAGYF.

V is TRBV2 and J is TRBJ2-5; weak D call: TRBD2 (6 bases). The CDR3 covers 14 residues. The ends were cut back, 7 bases at V and 0 bases at J, with 12 bases in the middle. The germline gives CDR1 SNHLY, CDR2 FYNNEI. The CDR3 bases are TGTGCCAGCAATCCGGGACTTAACCAAGAGACCCAGTACTTC. This encodes CASNPGLNQETQYF. The full variable domain, in which reference TRBV2 and TRBJ2-5 provide the parts outside the CDR3, is EPEVTQTPSHQVTQMGQEVILRCVPISNHLYFYWYRQILGQKVEFLVSFYNNEISEKSEIFDDQFSVERPDGSNFTLKIRSTKLEDSAMYFCASNPGLNQETQYFGPGTRLLVL.

This sequence joins TRBV18 and TRBJ2-2; D might be TRBD1 (5 bases). The CDR3 has 15 amino acids. The germline gives CDR1 KGHSH, CDR2 LQKENI. Trimming stripped 1 base from V and 4 bases from J, with 10 bases between. The CDR3 DNA reads TGTGCCAGCTCACCACTCAGGGATGGCACCGGGGAGCTGTTTTTT. It yields the protein CASSPLRDGTGELFF.

J is TRBJ1-5 and V is TRBV28, with TRBD1 matching over 9 bases. V lost 5 bases to trimming and J lost 3 bases; unmatched junction nucleotides: 8. Germline values: CDR1 MDHEN, CDR2 SYDVKM. CDR3 length: 16 residues. The CDR3 loop reads CASSHRDRVYNQPQHF. CDR3 bases: TGTGCCAGCAGTCACCGGGACAGGGTTTACAATCAGCCCCAGCATTTT.

The chain uses TRBV5-4 and TRBJ2-1; 9 bases line up with TRBD2. The V gene end was trimmed by 1 base and the J gene end by 4 bases; junction bases not matched to a gene: 3. CDR3 length equals 15 residues. Germline lookup yields CDR1 SGHNT and CDR2 YYREEE (reference sequence). CDR3 in DNA: TGTGCCAGCAGCTTGATGAGCGGGAGGTACAATGAGCAGTTCTTC. Its protein product is CASSLMSGRYNEQFF.

This chain joins TRBV5-1 and TRBJ1-6; the match to TRBD1 covers 7 bases. There are 15 residues in the CDR3. Germline V CDR1 and CDR2: SGHRS, YFSETQ. After removal of 4 bases from V and 3 bases from J, the junction contained 4 bases not matched to a gene. The CDR3 DNA reads TGCGCCAGCAGCGGGGGGACAGACTATAATTCACCCCTCCACTTT. It yields the protein CASSGGTDYNSPLHF.

The gene calls are TRBV30 and TRBJ1-2; weak D call: TRBD1 (5 bases). V was pared by 2 bases and J by 8 bases, with 15 bases between. The CDR3 has 13 amino acids. CDR1 and CDR2 (germline): GTSNPN, SVGIG (reference sequence). This chain's CDR3 is CAWSRGTSGGYTF. As DNA, the CDR3 is TGTGCCTGGAGTCGGGGGACCTCAGGGGGCTACACCTTC.

The chain recombines TRBV6-5 with TRBJ1-1; possible D gene TRBD1, 5 bases. This CDR3 is built from 13 residues. Deletions cut 7 bases from V and 7 bases from J, with 16 bases between. Germline V lookup: CDR1 MNHEY, CDR2 SVGAGI. CDR3 DNA: TGTGCCAGCACCCACTATTTGGGGCATGAAGCTTTCTTT. Translated, it gives CASTHYLGHEAFF.

The V and J genes are TRBV30 and TRBJ1-2; 7 bases agree with TRBD1. Germline CDR1 reads GTSNPN; CDR2 reads SVGIG (reference sequence). Germline trimming cut 2 bases from V and 7 bases from J; bases unmatched to any gene: 10. This CDR3 contains 14 residues. In DNA, the CDR3 is TGTGCCTGGAGTAGGGGACAGATGAAACGTGGCTACACCTTC. As protein: CAWSRGQMKRGYTF.

The gene calls are TRBV24-1 and TRBJ2-1, with 7 positions matching TRBD2. Germline V gene lookup returns CDR1 KGHDR and CDR2 SFDVKD. This CDR3 has 16 residues. The J segment lost 5 bases and the V segment lost 2 bases, leaving 8 bases of the junction unmatched. The chain's CDR3 is CATSDYMGGGHNEQFF. The CDR3 region has the DNA TGTGCCACCAGTGATTATATGGGCGGGGGACACAATGAGCAGTTCTTC.

The gene calls are TRBV6-2 or TRBV6-3 and TRBJ2-1, with 9 bases matching TRBD2. Germline values: CDR1 MNHEY, CDR2 SVGEGT. Trimming took 6 bases from V and 4 from J; bases not matched to a gene: 7. CDR3 length: 15 amino acids. The CDR3 here is CASSISLAGYNEQFF. CDR3 nucleotides: TGTGCCAGCAGCATTTCCCTAGCGGGGTACAATGAGCAGTTCTTC.

Only a few counts were recorded for this clone. The V gene is TRBV28, the J gene TRBJ1-4; D is perhaps TRBD1 (6 bases). The CDR3 has 14 amino acids. The germline V and J ends were trimmed by 5 bases and 6 bases, with 13 bases remaining between them. The V gene's germline CDR1 is MDHEN and CDR2 SYDVKM. This CDR3 is CASSPEGGDEKLFF. CDR3 sequence (DNA): TGTGCCAGCAGTCCTGAGGGGGGGGATGAAAAACTGTTTTTT.

This clone was seen just once. The chain couples TRBV25-1 to TRBJ2-3; D is perhaps TRBD1 (5 bases). The CDR3 is 12 residues long. Germline CDR1 MGHDK, CDR2 SYGVNS. Trimming took off 7 bases at V and 1 base at J, with 6 bases between the two ends. CDR3 nucleotide sequence: TGTGCCAGCACCAGGGGCACAGATACGCAGTATTTT. Translation gives CASTRGTDTQYF. The full variable domain, completed using reference TRBV25-1 and TRBJ2-3, is EADIYQTPRYLVIGTGKKITLECSQTMGHDKMYWYQQDPGMELHLIHYSYGVNSTEKGDLSSESTVSRIRTEHFPLTLESARPSHTSQYLCASTRGTDTQYFGPGTRLTVL.

The V gene is TRBV18, the J gene TRBJ2-1; TRBD2 matches at 9 bases. The ends lost 3 bases at V and 9 bases at J; junction bases unmatched: 21. Germline assignment: CDR1 KGHSH and CDR2 LQKENI. This CDR3 has 19 residues. The CDR3 protein is CASSPLPRGAAGGPLEQFF. CDR3 DNA sequence: TGTGCCAGCTCACCGCTCCCGAGGGGGGCGGCGGGAGGGCCGCTTGAGCAGTTCTTC.

The rearrangement links TRBV28 to TRBJ1-4; D perhaps matches TRBD1 (5 bases). V dropped 6 bases and J dropped 7 bases, with 15 bases sitting between them. The CDR3 is 14 residues long. The germline CDR1 and CDR2 sequences are MDHEN and SYDVKM. CDR3 sequence: CASRPWSGGEKLFF. CDR3 bases: TGTGCCAGCAGACCCTGGTCGGGGGGTGAAAAACTGTTTTTT. Variable domain in full (rest from reference TRBV28 and TRBJ1-4): DVKVTQSSRYLVKRTGEKVFLECVQDMDHENMFWYRQDPGLGLRLIYFSYDVKMKEKGDIPEGYSVSREKKERFSLILESASTNQTSMYLCASRPWSGGEKLFFGSGTQLSVL.

This rearrangement joins TRBV9 to TRBJ1-1; D possibly corresponds to TRBD1 (6 bases). Germline-derived CDR1 and CDR2 are SGDLS and YYNGEE. V was pared by 3 bases and J by 3 bases, with 12 bases between. The CDR3 has 14 residues. The CDR3 nucleotides read TGTGCCAGCAGCGCCCAGGGGCCCGACACTGAAGCTTTCTTT. This translates into CASSAQGPDTEAFF.

This clone has just one count. This chain connects TRBV5-1 to TRBJ1-1, with 7 bases identical to TRBD1. V lost 4 bases, J lost 6 bases, and 6 bases stayed unmatched. The CDR3 loop spans 13 amino acids. The germline CDR1 and CDR2 sequences are SGHRS and YFSETQ. The CDR3: CASSLRQGPEAFF. Here the CDR3 DNA reads TGCGCCAGCAGCCTAAGACAGGGACCTGAAGCTTTCTTT.